The present TCR beta chain was sequenced within a study of identical twins. The study, taken as a whole, reports: Cross-sectional statistics underpinned the conclusions; the same donors were not followed. Fewer insertions characterized abundant cord blood beta clonotypes, whereas memory repertoires showed none. Twins' excess sharing was less marked for out-of-frame beta sequences.

In this sample, this clonotype turned up a few times. The antigen remains unidentified. In germline, CDR1 is MNHNS, CDR2 SASEGT. The CDR3 totals 15 residues. Trimming stripped 5 bases from V and 3 bases from J, with 13 bases between. TCRdb re-derived calls from the 5' RACE reads in MiXCR, one entry per CDR3 protein. Among hundreds of thousands of distinct CDR3 sequences, about 20% were seen once, and the ten largest hold more than 0.4%. Separately, the same data were catalogued under a study of yellow fever vaccine responses in identical twins.

The chain combines TRBV6-1 with TRBJ1-4; D may be TRBD1 (5 bases). The receptor was isolated from a woman under 30 in good health. The sample was CD4+ T cells sorted from blood. In nucleotides, the CDR3 is TGTGCCAGCAGTACAGGACAATCACCTAATGAAAAACTGTTTTTT. Protein product: CASSTGQSPNEKLFF.